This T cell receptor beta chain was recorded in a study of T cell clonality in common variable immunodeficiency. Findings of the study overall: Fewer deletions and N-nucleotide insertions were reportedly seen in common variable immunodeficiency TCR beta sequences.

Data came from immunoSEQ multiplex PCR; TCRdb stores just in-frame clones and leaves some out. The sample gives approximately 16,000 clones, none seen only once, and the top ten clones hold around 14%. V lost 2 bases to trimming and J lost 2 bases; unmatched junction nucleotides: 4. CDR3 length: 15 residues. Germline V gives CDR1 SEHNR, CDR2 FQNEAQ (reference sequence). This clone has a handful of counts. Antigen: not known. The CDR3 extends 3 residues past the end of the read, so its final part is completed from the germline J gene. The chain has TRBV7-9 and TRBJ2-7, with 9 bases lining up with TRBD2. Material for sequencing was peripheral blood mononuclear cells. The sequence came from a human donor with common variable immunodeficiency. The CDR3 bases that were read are TGTGCCAGCAGCTTAACAGCGGGGGGCCCCTACGAG. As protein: CASSLTAGGPYE. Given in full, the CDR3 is CASSLTAGGPYEQYF.